Presented here are 2 T cell receptor beta chains from one specimen sequenced in a study of regulatory T cells in long-lasting Graves disease. The TCR beta library used iRepertoire HTBI primers with Arm-PCR amplification of CDR3. TCRdb independently ran MiXCR on the multiplex PCR reads; one entry per CDR3 protein. The repertoire includes approximately 480,000 distinct CDR3 sequences, roughly 15% of them detected once, and 12% sits in the top ten. Time point meaning: newly diagnosed GD, antithyroid drugs for less than 3 months. The TCR library was prepared using RNA isolated from PBMCs. These data also featured in a second study, about T cells in Graves' hyperthyroidism and ophthalmopathy.

Sequenced material: peripheral blood mononuclear cells (PBMCs), taken at new diagnosis, from a patient treated with antithyroid drugs. These receptors all stem from a man aged 35 to 55 with Graves disease.

This clonotype has at least ten counts. J is TRBJ2-7 and V is TRBV7-9; D unclear. The germline gives CDR1 SEHNR, CDR2 FQNEAQ (reference sequence). Trimming stripped 4 bases from V and 12 bases from J, with 19 bases between. The CDR3 has 13 residues. The CDR3 DNA reads as TGTGCCAGCAGCTCCGACGGATCCTGGGATCGGTACTTC. Translating gives CASSSDGSWDRYF.

This clonotype has a handful of counts. The rearrangement uses TRBV11-3 and TRBJ2-7; 7 nucleotides match TRBD1. Germline V gene sequence: CDR1 SGHNT, CDR2 YENEEA. The V and J ends lost 1 base and 0 bases, in that order; junction bases with no gene match: 3. The CDR3 contains 15 residues. The CDR3 DNA is TGTGCCAGCAGCTTAGGGGACAGCCACTCCTACGAGCAGTACTTC. It codes for CASSLGDSHSYEQYF.